This T cell receptor beta chain is from a study of cytomegalovirus exposure and HLA in healthy donors. The wider study: A preliminary data release comprised 91 million or so unique TCRs obtained from HLA-typed donors. When just under 400 donors were genotyped, roughly four fifths of them were found to fall in the Caucasian-associated ancestry cluster.

J was trimmed by 8 bases and V by 4 bases; bases with no gene match: 7. This CDR3 is built from 14 residues. Germline V gives CDR1 PRHDT, CDR2 FYEKMQ (reference sequence). This clone was detected once. Amplification used 60 Vbeta primers and 13 Jbeta primers. In the authors' workflow: Later, about 80 million unique TCR beta chains were counted in an analysis, and roughly 10 million of them were shared. Generated by immunoSEQ multiplex PCR, the TCRdb table keeps only in-frame clones and is missing some. V, J and clone size were drawn from that table, and D and trimming were deduced from the DNA. The repertoire holds under 200,000 clones, around 80% seen once, with less than 0.65% in the top ten.

The TCR originated in a woman in her forties or fifties in good health and CMV-seronegative. Sequencing input: PBMCs. The genes are TRBV13 and TRBJ2-3, with 9 bases matching TRBD1. The CDR3 sequence is CASSSRTGVGTQYF. The CDR3 DNA reads as TGTGCCAGCAGCTCACGGACAGGGGTTGGTACGCAGTATTTT.